The clone carrying this T cell receptor (beta chain) was observed at least ten times. Antigen specificity is unknown. The sample comes from a study of regulatory T cells in long-lasting Graves disease. Study-level points and caveats: Gene preferences differed: TRBV28, TRBJ1-2, TRBJ2-5 in persistent cases.

To make TCR beta libraries, researchers used iRepertoire HTBI primers and Arm-PCR of CDR3 regions. MiXCR, applied by TCRdb to the multiplex PCR reads, yields one record per CDR3 protein. In the table there are about 450,000 distinct CDR3 sequences, about a quarter of which are singletons. The CDR3 contains 14 residues. CDR1 and CDR2 (germline): ENHRY, SYGVKD. J was trimmed by 0 bases and V by 6 bases; bases with no gene match: 0. Sample time point: persistent/refractory GD, antithyroid drugs over 5 years with positive TRAb. Extracted RNA from PBMCs served as the source of the TCR library. This TCR derives from a female donor with Graves disease. The rearrangement uses TRBV10-3 and TRBJ2-2, with TRBD1 matching 8 bases. Sequencing was performed on peripheral blood mononuclear cells (PBMCs), taken when the disease was refractory, from a patient treated with antithyroid drugs. CDR3 in DNA: TGTGCCATCAGGGGACAGGCGAACACCGGGGAGCTGTTTTTT. Translated, it gives CAIRGQANTGELFF.